This TCR beta chain was sequenced in a study of metastatic and nonmetastatic thyroid tumors. About the study: Thyroid patients, malignant and benign, had repertoires compared across blood and tumor or nodule tissue.

MiXCR re-clonotyped the PCR reads for TCRdb. Of approximately 15,000 clones in the sample, under 15% were seen once. Nobody among the patients had been given any treatment before thyroid surgery. General observations from the study: The reported finding was significantly higher TCR beta diversity in malignant thyroid tumors relative to benign nodules, in blood and tumor.

This clone was seen at least ten times. Its cognate antigen is unknown. The CDR3 runs 15 residues. The V and J ends lost 6 bases and 5 bases respectively, with 16 bases between them. The sequenced sample was tumor tissue. The receptor comes from a female donor with papillary thyroid cancer or a benign thyroid nodule (not recorded which). Some clones in this sample may be carry-over from other donors' samples. V is TRBV12-3 or TRBV12-4 and J is TRBJ2-2; tentative D call: TRBD2 (7 bases). For the CDR3, the DNA is TGTGCCAGCAGCGTAGGGGGGGCCGGGACCGGGGAGCTGTTTTTT. As protein: CASSVGGAGTGELFF.